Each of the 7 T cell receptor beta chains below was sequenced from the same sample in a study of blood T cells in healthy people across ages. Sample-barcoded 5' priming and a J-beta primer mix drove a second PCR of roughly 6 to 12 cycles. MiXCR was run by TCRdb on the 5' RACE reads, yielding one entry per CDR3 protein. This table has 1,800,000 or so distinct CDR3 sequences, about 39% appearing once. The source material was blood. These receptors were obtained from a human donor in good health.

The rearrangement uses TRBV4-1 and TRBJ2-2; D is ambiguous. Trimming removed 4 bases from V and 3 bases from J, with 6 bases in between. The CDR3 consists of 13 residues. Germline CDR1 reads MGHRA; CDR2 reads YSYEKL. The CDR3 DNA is TGCGCCAGCAGCCCCCATTACACCGGGGAGCTGTTTTTT. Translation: CASSPHYTGELFF.

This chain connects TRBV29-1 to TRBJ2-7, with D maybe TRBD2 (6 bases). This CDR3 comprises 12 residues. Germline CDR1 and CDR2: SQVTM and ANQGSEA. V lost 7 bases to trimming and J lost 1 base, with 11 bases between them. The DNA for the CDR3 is TGCAGCGCCGGGACTCTTTCCTACGAGCAGTACTTC. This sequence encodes CSAGTLSYEQYF.

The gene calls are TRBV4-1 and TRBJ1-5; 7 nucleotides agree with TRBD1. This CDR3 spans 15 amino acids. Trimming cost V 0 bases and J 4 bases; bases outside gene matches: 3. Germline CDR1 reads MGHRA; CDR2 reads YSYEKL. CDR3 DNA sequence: TGCGCCAGCAGCCAAGACGGGACAGTTAATCAGCCCCAGCATTTT. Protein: CASSQDGTVNQPQHF.

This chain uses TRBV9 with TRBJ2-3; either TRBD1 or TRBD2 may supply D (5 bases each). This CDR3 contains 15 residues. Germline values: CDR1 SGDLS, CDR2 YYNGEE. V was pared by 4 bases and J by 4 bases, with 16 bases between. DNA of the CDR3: TGTGCCAGCAGCCCCTACCGGGGACCAGCAGATACGCAGTATTTT. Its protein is CASSPYRGPADTQYF. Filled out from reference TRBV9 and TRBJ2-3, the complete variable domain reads DSGVTQTPKHLITATGQRVTLRCSPRSGDLSVYWYQQSLDQGLQFLIQYYNGEERAKGNILERFSAQQFPDLHSELNLSSLELGDSALYFCASSPYRGPADTQYFGPGTRLTVL.

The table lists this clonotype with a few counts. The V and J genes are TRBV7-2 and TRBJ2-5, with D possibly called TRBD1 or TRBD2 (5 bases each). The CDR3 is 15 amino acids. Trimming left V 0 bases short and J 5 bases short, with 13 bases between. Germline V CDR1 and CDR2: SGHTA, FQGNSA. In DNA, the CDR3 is TGTGCCAGCAGCTTAGCCGGGGCTATCGGGGAGACCCAGTACTTC. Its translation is CASSLAGAIGETQYF. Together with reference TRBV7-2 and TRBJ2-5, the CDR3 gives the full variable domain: GAGVSQSPSNKVTEKGKDVELRCDPISGHTALYWYRQSLGQGLEFLIYFQGNSAPDKSGLPSDRFSAERTGGSVSTLTIQRTQQEDSAVYLCASSLAGAIGETQYFGPGTRLLVL.

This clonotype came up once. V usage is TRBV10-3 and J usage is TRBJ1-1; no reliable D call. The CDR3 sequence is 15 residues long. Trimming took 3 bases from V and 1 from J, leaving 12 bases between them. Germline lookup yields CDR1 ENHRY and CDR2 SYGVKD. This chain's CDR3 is CAISDPRTGNTEAFF. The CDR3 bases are TGTGCCATCAGTGACCCGAGGACGGGGAACACTGAAGCTTTCTTT.

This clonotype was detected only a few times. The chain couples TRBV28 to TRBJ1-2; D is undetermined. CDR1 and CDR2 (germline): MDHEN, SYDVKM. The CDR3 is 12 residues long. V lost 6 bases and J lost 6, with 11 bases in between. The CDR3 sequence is CASRLKVDGYTF. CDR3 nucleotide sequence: TGTGCCAGCAGGCTGAAGGTGGATGGCTACACCTTC.